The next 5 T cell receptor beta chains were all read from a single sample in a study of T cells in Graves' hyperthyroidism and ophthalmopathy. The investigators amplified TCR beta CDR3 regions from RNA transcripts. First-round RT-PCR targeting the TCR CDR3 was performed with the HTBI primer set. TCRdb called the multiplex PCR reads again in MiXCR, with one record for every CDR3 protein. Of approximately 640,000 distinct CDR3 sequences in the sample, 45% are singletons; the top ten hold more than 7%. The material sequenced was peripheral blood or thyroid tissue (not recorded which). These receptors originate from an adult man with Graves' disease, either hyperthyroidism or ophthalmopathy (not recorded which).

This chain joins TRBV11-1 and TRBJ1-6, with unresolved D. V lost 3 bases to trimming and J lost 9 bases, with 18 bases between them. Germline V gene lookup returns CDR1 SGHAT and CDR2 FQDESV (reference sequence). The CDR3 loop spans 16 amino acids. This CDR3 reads CASSLGSGYEGSPLHF. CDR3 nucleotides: TGTGCCAGCAGCTTGGGATCGGGATATGAAGGTTCACCCCTCCACTTT. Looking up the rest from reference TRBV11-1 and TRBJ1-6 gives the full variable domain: EAEVAQSPRYKITEKSQAVAFWCDPISGHATLYWYRQILGQGPELLVQFQDESVVDDSQLPKDRFSAERLKGVDSTLKIQPAELGDSAMYLCASSLGSGYEGSPLHFGNGTRLTVT.

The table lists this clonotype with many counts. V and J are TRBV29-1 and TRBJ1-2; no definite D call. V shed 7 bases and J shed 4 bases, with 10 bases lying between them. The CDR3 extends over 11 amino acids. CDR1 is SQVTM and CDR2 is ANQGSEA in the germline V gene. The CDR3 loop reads CSEKSPYGYTF. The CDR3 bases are TGCAGCGAGAAGAGCCCCTATGGCTACACCTTC.

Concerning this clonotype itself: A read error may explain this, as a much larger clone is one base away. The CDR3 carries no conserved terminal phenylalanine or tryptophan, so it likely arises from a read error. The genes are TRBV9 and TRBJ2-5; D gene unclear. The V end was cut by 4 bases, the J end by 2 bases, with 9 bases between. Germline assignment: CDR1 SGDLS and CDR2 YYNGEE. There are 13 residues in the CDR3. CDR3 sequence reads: CASSLAMQETQYS. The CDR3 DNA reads TGTGCCAGCAGCTTAGCCATGCAAGAGACCCAGTACTCC.

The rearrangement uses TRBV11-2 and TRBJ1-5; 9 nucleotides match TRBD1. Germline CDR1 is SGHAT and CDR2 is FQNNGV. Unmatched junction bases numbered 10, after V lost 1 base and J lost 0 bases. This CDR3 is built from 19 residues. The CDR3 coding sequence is TGTGCCAGCAGCTTAGGAACAGGGGGCGTATCGAATAGCAATCAGCCCCAGCATTTT. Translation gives CASSLGTGGVSNSNQPQHF.

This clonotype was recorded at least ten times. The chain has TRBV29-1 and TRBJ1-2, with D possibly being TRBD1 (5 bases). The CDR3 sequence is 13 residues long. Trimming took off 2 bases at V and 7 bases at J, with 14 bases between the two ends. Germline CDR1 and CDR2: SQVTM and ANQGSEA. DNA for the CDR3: TGCAGCGTTGAACGCCGGAACAGGCCTGGCTACACCTTC. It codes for CSVERRNRPGYTF.